The 15 T cell receptor beta chains below all came from one sample that was sequenced in a study of blood T cell repertoires in COVID-19. The method was immunoSEQ multiplex PCR; TCRdb's version includes in-frame clones alone and lacks a portion of them. The data contain 200,000 to 250,000 clones, 82% of them seen just once; the ten biggest clones take up 3% to 4%. The sample consisted of PBMCs or T cells enriched from blood (not recorded which). Receptors were obtained from a woman in her fifties or sixties who had recovered from COVID-19.

J is TRBJ1-5 and V is TRBV7-7; 9 bases line up with TRBD1. From germline, CDR1 is SSHAT and CDR2 FNYEAQ (reference sequence). CDR3 size: 17 residues. J was trimmed by 7 bases and V by 0 bases; bases with no gene match: 10. The CDR3, as DNA: TGTGCCAGCAGCTTAGCGATTGGGGACAGGGACGGCCAGCCCCAGCATTTT. Translation: CASSLAIGDRDGQPQHF. Using reference TRBV7-7 and TRBJ1-5 for the parts outside the CDR3, the full variable domain is GAGVSQSPRYKVTKRGQDVTLRCDPISSHATLYWYQQALGQGPEFLTYFNYEAQPDKSGLPSDRFSAERPEGSISTLTIQRTEQRDSAMYRCASSLAIGDRDGQPQHFGDGTRLSIL.

V is TRBV18 and J is TRBJ2-2, with 7 bases aligning to TRBD2. Per germline, CDR1 KGHSH and CDR2 LQKENI. The CDR3 is made up of 16 amino acids. Unmatched junction bases numbered 7, after V lost 2 bases and J lost 4 bases. CDR3 protein: CASSPSSGRGTGELFF. The CDR3 bases are TGTGCCAGCTCACCATCTAGCGGCCGAGGCACCGGGGAGCTGTTTTTT.

For the CDR3, the DNA is TGTGCCAGCAGCCAAGACTCTAGCGGGGGAACCTACGAGCAGTACTTC. Translated: CASSQDSSGGTYEQYF. The chain is built from TRBV3-1 (or the pseudogene TRBV3-2) and TRBJ2-7; 10 bases line up with TRBD2. J lost 2 bases, V lost 0 bases, and 4 bases had no gene match. This CDR3 region has 16 residues. CDR1 is LGHDT, CDR2 YNNKEL, per germline (reference sequence).

The CDR3, as DNA: TGTGCCAGCAGTGACCGGGGGACAGCGTACAATGAGCAGTTCTTC. This sequence encodes CASSDRGTAYNEQFF. V gene TRBV6-4 combines with J gene TRBJ2-1; maybe TRBD1 (7 bases). Germline CDR1 and CDR2: MRHNA and SNTAGT. This CDR3 is built from 15 residues. V lost 2 bases, J lost 4 bases, and 12 bases lay in between.

The genes are TRBV6-5 and TRBJ2-1, with D possibly being TRBD1 (5 bases). The CDR3 has 13 amino acids. V was cut by 6 bases and J by 3 bases, with 9 bases left in between. Germline V gene sequence: CDR1 MNHEY, CDR2 SVGAGI. The CDR3 coding sequence is TGTGCCAGCAGCGTGACAGACTACAATGAGCAGTTCTTC. Translating gives CASSVTDYNEQFF.

The V and J genes are TRBV4-3 and TRBJ1-4, with TRBD1 matching 8 bases. Germline loops: CDR1 LGHNA, CDR2 YSLEER. CDR3 length: 16 residues. Unmatched junction bases numbered 7, after V lost 0 bases and J lost 7 bases. In DNA form, the CDR3 reads TGCGCCAGCAGCCAAGATTGGCAGGGGGCGCGTGAAAAACTGTTTTTT. This sequence encodes CASSQDWQGAREKLFF.

The rearrangement links TRBV12-3 or TRBV12-4 to TRBJ1-2, with D hard to call. The CDR3 extends over 12 amino acids. V shed 3 bases and J shed 6 bases, with 8 bases lying between them. The CDR3 DNA reads as TGTGCCAGCAGTTTTAGCACTAATGGCTACACCTTC. Protein sequence: CASSFSTNGYTF.

This chain uses TRBV6-1 with TRBJ2-1, with D tentatively TRBD2 (6 bases). Trimming cost V 2 bases and J 9 bases, with 11 bases left between them. The V gene's germline CDR1 is MNHNS and CDR2 SASEGT. This CDR3 region has 13 residues. CDR3 in DNA: TGTGCCAGCAGTGAAAATCGGCGGGGTGAGCAGTTCTTC. As protein: CASSENRRGEQFF.

The CDR3 protein is CASRLRGGNTIYF. CDR3 bases: TGTGCCAGCAGGCTCAGGGGTGGAAACACCATATATTTT. The rearrangement links TRBV14 to TRBJ1-3; a possible D gene is TRBD1 (6 bases). V was cut by 6 bases and J by 3 bases, with 9 bases left in between. This CDR3 is built from 13 residues. Germline V gene lookup returns CDR1 SGHDN and CDR2 FVKESK.

This chain joins TRBV27 and TRBJ1-1; TRBD1 aligns across 7 bases. Germline assignment: CDR1 MNHEY and CDR2 SMNVEV (reference sequence). The CDR3 covers 13 residues. Losses at the gene ends were 4 bases for V and 5 bases for J; bases not matched to a gene: 4. CDR3 nucleotide sequence: TGTGCCAGCAGTTCCAGGGGGAAGACTGAAGCTTTCTTT. Amino acids: CASSSRGKTEAFF.

V is TRBV7-9 and J is TRBJ2-7; TRBD2 aligns across 15 bases. The CDR3 is 17 amino acids. Germline CDR1 and CDR2: SEHNR and FQNEAQ (reference sequence). V was pared by 5 bases and J by 0 bases, with 5 bases of the junction left unmatched. The CDR3 region is CASSAGLAGGFSYEQYF. For the CDR3, the DNA is TGTGCCAGCAGCGCGGGACTAGCGGGAGGTTTCTCCTACGAGCAGTACTTC. The full variable domain, in which reference TRBV7-9 and TRBJ2-7 provide the parts outside the CDR3, is DTGVSQNPRHKITKRGQNVTFRCDPISEHNRLYWYRQTLGQGPEFLTYFQNEAQLEKSRLLSDRFSAERPKGSFSTLEIQRTEQGDSAMYLCASSAGLAGGFSYEQYFGPGTRLTVT.

The V call is TRBV7-9, the J call TRBJ2-7; TRBD1 might be the D (5 bases). V lost 8 bases to trimming and J lost 3 bases, with 23 bases between them. Germline values: CDR1 SEHNR, CDR2 FQNEAQ (reference sequence). The CDR3 spans 16 residues. The CDR3 DNA reads TGTGCCAGCGTTCTCATGACAACCAATAGGGGCTACGAGCAGTACTTC. Its translation: CASVLMTTNRGYEQYF.

This clone occurred a few times. The chain joins TRBV4-1 to TRBJ2-1, with no clear D. Trimming removed 0 bases at V and 0 bases at J, with 6 bases between. Germline values: CDR1 MGHRA, CDR2 YSYEKL. This CDR3 spans 15 amino acids. CDR3 sequence reads: CASSQDRSSYNEQFF. The CDR3, as DNA: TGCGCCAGCAGCCAAGACCGGAGCTCCTACAATGAGCAGTTCTTC.

The chain joins TRBV7-9 to TRBJ2-5; TRBD1 matches 7 bases. After removal of 4 bases from V and 4 bases from J, the junction contained 6 bases not matched to a gene. Germline values: CDR1 SEHNR, CDR2 FQNEAQ (reference sequence). This CDR3 has 14 amino acids. CDR3 bases: TGTGCCAGCAGCTCGACACAGGGGCGAGAGACCCAGTACTTC. This gives the protein CASSSTQGRETQYF. Complete variable domain (other parts from reference TRBV7-9 and TRBJ2-5): DTGVSQNPRHKITKRGQNVTFRCDPISEHNRLYWYRQTLGQGPEFLTYFQNEAQLEKSRLLSDRFSAERPKGSFSTLEIQRTEQGDSAMYLCASSSTQGRETQYFGPGTRLLVL.

The chain carries TRBV5-1 and TRBJ1-1; tentative D call: TRBD1 (6 bases). CDR3 length: 14 residues. CDR1 is SGHRS, CDR2 YFSETQ, per germline. V was shortened by 2 bases and J by 6 bases, with 14 bases between the two germline ends. Here the CDR3 reads CASSLVQGNAEAFF. The CDR3 coding sequence is TGCGCCAGCAGCTTAGTACAGGGTAATGCTGAAGCTTTCTTT.